The TCR beta chain described here comes from a study of T cells after yellow fever vaccination. This clonotype was observed many times. Via MiXCR, TCRdb re-called the 5' RACE reads, giving one row per CDR3 protein. The sample yields around 40,000 distinct CDR3 sequences, roughly 7.1% seen once. V lost 1 base to trimming and J lost 2 bases; unmatched junction nucleotides: 8. The CDR3 spans 18 residues. In germline, CDR1 is MNHEY, CDR2 SVGAGI. The source is a man aged 30 to 39 who received the YFV17D yellow fever vaccine. Sequenced here: CD8+ T cells not binding an NS4B(214-222) dextramer, sorted from PBMCs, sampled 45 days after the yellow fever booster vaccination. The rearrangement links TRBV6-5 to TRBJ2-2; 9 nucleotides agree with TRBD2. The CDR3 here is CASSYFSGGPQNTGELFF. The CDR3 DNA is TGTGCCAGCAGTTACTTTAGCGGGGGCCCGCAAAACACCGGGGAGCTGTTTTTT.